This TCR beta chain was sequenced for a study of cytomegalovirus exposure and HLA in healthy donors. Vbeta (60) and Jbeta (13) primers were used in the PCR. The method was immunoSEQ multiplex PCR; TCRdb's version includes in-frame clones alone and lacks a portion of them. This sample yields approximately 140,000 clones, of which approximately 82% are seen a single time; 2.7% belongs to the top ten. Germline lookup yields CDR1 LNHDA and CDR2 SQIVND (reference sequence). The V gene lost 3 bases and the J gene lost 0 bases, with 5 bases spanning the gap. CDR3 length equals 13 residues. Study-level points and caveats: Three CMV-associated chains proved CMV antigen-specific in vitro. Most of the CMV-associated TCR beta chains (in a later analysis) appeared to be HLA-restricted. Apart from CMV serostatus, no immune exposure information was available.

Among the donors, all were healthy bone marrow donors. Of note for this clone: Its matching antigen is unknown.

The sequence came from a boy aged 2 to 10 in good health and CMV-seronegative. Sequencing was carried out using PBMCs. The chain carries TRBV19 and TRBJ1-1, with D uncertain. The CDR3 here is CASSMRMNTEAFF. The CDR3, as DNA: TGTGCCAGTAGTATGAGGATGAACACTGAAGCTTTCTTT.